The 22 T cell receptor beta chains in this list originate from one sample, sequenced in a study of spatial heterogeneity in lung cancer (dated 2019 in TCRdb). Library preparation used 5' RACE. Sequencing relied on a NextSeq 500. The public reads were reprocessed in TCRdb via fastp at Q25 and MiXCR, keeping in-frame beta chains. Every CDR3 protein is listed once, alongside the most common genes and DNA of its rows. Counted in this sample were 6,900 or so distinct CDR3 sequences; roughly 4.2% of them appeared once. The top ten clones comprise around a quarter of the sample. The sample's time point label is to be understood as: sample taken at primary tumor resection. Without any cell sorting, TCR sequencing was performed on whole RNA extracted either from tumor and nontumor lung tissue or from cryopreserved PBMC samples. Material: normal lung tissue next to the tumor, obtained at surgery. The receptor set was obtained from a female donor with early-stage non-small cell lung cancer.

In its sample, this clonotype was seen many times. Little can be read into the size of this beta chain, an off-target read in a library designed for alpha chains. V gene TRBV20-1 combines with J gene TRBJ2-5; 10 positions match TRBD2. CDR3 size: 14 residues. Germline V gene data show CDR1 as DFQATT and CDR2 as SNEGSKA (reference sequence). V was clipped by 3 bases and J by 2 bases; unmatched bases: 3. Here the CDR3 reads CSASLLAGQETQYF. The CDR3 DNA sequence: TGCAGTGCTAGCCTACTAGCGGGGCAAGAGACCCAGTACTTC.

This clonotype was observed at least ten times. This beta chain is a stray read from a library made for alpha chains; its abundance is not meaningful. The rearrangement joins TRBV7-9 to TRBJ2-2, with D perhaps TRBD1 (5 bases). Germline V gene data show CDR1 as SEHNR and CDR2 as FQNEAQ (reference sequence). CDR3 length: 14 residues. Trimming stripped 1 base from V and 7 bases from J, with 10 bases between. CDR3 DNA sequence: TGTGCCAGCAGCTTAGAGGGGCCCGGCGGGGAGCTGTTTTTT. Protein sequence: CASSLEGPGGELFF.

This clonotype is classed as medium-sized. Found in a library prepared for alpha chains, this beta chain is an off-target read, and its abundance has little meaning. The CDR3 loop is CASSSTLAGSTDTQYF. As DNA, the CDR3 is TGCGCCAGCAGCTCGACTTTAGCGGGGAGCACAGATACGCAGTATTTT. The rearrangement links TRBV5-1 to TRBJ2-3, with 8 positions matching TRBD2. The trim removed 3 bases at V and 0 bases at J, leaving 6 bases unmatched. The CDR3 covers 16 residues. CDR1 is SGHRS, CDR2 YFSETQ, per germline.

This clonotype came up many times. A library prepared for alpha chains yielded this beta chain as an off-target read; its size is of little meaning. The chain combines TRBV2 with TRBJ2-1; possibly TRBD1 or TRBD2 for D (5 bases each). Trimming shortened V by 7 bases and J by 3 bases, and 10 bases separated the two germline ends. The CDR3 is 13 amino acids. Germline CDR1 SNHLY, CDR2 FYNNEI. CDR3 in amino acids: CASTGANYNEQFF. The CDR3 coding sequence is TGTGCCAGCACCGGGGCCAACTACAATGAGCAGTTCTTC.

By share of the sample, this clonotype is medium-sized. This beta chain appears as a stray read in a library generated for alpha chains; its size is not informative. The chain's CDR3 is CSVPRGAIQPQHF. CDR3 nucleotide sequence: TGCAGTGTCCCCCGGGGGGCGATTCAGCCCCAGCATTTT. The rearrangement joins TRBV20-1 to TRBJ1-5, with a tentative D call TRBD1 (6 bases). Germline loops: CDR1 DFQATT, CDR2 SNEGSKA (reference sequence). The CDR3 is 13 residues long. Deletions cut 7 bases from V and 6 bases from J, with 16 bases between.

This clonotype appeared many times. This beta chain is a stray sequence in a library constructed for alpha chains; its clone size is not meaningful. This chain links TRBV6-1 with TRBJ1-1; maybe TRBD1 (6 bases). CDR1 MNHNS and CDR2 SASEGT come from the germline V gene. V shed 11 bases and J shed 11 bases, with 24 bases lying between them. This CDR3 is built from 13 residues. The DNA for the CDR3 is TGTGCCTCCAGAGAAGAAGGGGGATACAAGGCTTTCTTT. Translated, it gives CASREEGGYKAFF.

This clonotype was counted at least ten times. This beta chain lies outside the target of a library built for alpha chains; its clone size means little. The chain links TRBV15 to TRBJ2-1; D possibly corresponds to TRBD1 (6 bases). V was trimmed by 0 bases and J by 5 bases, leaving 8 bases between them. The germline V gene has CDR1 LNHNV and CDR2 YYDKDF (reference sequence). CDR3 length equals 14 residues. CDR3 nucleotide sequence: TGTGCCACCAGCAGAGATGGGGGCAACAATGAGCAGTTCTTC. Amino acid sequence: CATSRDGGNNEQFF.

By sample share, this clonotype is medium-sized. Within a library made for alpha chains, this beta chain is off target, and its count is uninformative. The chain is built from TRBV6-5 and TRBJ2-7; TRBD1 aligns across 7 bases. CDR3 length: 14 amino acids. The germline V gene has CDR1 MNHEY and CDR2 SVGAGI. V lost 7 bases to trimming and J lost 2 bases; unmatched junction nucleotides: 8. CDR3 loop: CASNYRDRPYEQYF. The DNA for the CDR3 is TGTGCCAGCAACTACCGGGACAGACCCTACGAGCAGTACTTC.

This clonotype was counted ten times or more. This beta chain appears as a stray read in a library generated for alpha chains; its size is not informative. The V gene is TRBV9, the J gene TRBJ2-7, with D hard to call. The V gene lost 0 bases and the J gene lost 5 bases, with 9 bases spanning the gap. Germline values: CDR1 SGDLS, CDR2 YYNGEE. The CDR3 spans 13 residues. CDR3 nucleotide sequence: TGTGCCAGCAGCGTAGGAAGCCACCACGAGCAGTACTTC. Protein: CASSVGSHHEQYF.

This clonotype was recorded many times. This beta chain is an unintended read in a library built for alpha chains; its size means little. The chain combines TRBV7-8 with TRBJ1-5; 7 bases fit TRBD1. With 5 bases clipped from V and 1 base from J, the junction kept 14 bases outside the gene matches. Germline CDR1 SGHVS, CDR2 FQNEAQ. This CDR3 comprises 18 residues. CDR3 sequence: CASSPLGRGLGSNQPQHF. The DNA for the CDR3 is TGTGCCAGCAGCCCACTGGGGAGGGGGCTGGGAAGCAATCAGCCCCAGCATTTT. Based on the CDR3 plus reference TRBV7-8 and TRBJ1-5, the full variable domain is GAGVSQSPRYKVAKRGQDVALRCDPISGHVSLFWYQQALGQGPEFLTYFQNEAQLDKSGLPSDRFFAERPEGSVSTLKIQRTQQEDSAVYLCASSPLGRGLGSNQPQHFGDGTRLSIL.

The sample holds many counts of this clonotype. This beta chain is an unintended read in a library built for alpha chains; its size means little. The rearrangement joins TRBV5-1 to TRBJ2-1; TRBD1 agrees at 7 bases. Germline CDR1 SGHRS, CDR2 YFSETQ. The CDR3 has 15 amino acids. V was clipped by 4 bases and J by 2 bases; unmatched bases: 6. CDR3 residues: CASSRAGGTYNEQFF. CDR3 bases: TGCGCCAGCAGCCGGGCAGGGGGAACCTACAATGAGCAGTTCTTC. The full variable domain, completed using reference TRBV5-1 and TRBJ2-1, is KAGVTQTPRYLIKTRGQQVTLSCSPISGHRSVSWYQQTPGQGLQFLFEYFSETQRNKGNFPGRFSGRQFSNSRSEMNVSTLELGDSALYLCASSRAGGTYNEQFFGPGTRLTVL.

This clonotype was seen at least ten times. A library made for alpha chains picked up this beta chain off target, so its size means little. The chain couples TRBV27 to TRBJ2-1; TRBD2 aligns across 16 bases. Germline CDR1 is MNHEY and CDR2 is SMNVEV (reference sequence). The CDR3 totals 18 residues. The J segment lost 9 bases and the V segment lost 5 bases, leaving 13 bases of the junction unmatched. Written as DNA, the CDR3 is TGTGCCAGCAGTCTCCGATCCGGGACTAGCGGGGGGGCCGGTGAGCAGTTCTTC. Translation gives CASSLRSGTSGGAGEQFF.

This clonotype is medium-sized within its sample. This beta chain is a stray sequence in a library constructed for alpha chains; its clone size is not meaningful. The chain is built from TRBV14 and TRBJ2-6; TRBD1 might be the D (6 bases). CDR1 SGHDN and CDR2 FVKESK come from the germline V gene. The CDR3 totals 15 residues. Deletions cut 4 bases from V and 4 bases from J, with 11 bases between. The CDR3 is CASSRTGLGANVLTF. The DNA of the CDR3 is TGTGCCAGCAGCCGCACAGGGTTAGGGGCCAACGTCCTGACTTTC.

In its sample, this clonotype was seen many times. This beta chain is an unintended read in a library built for alpha chains; its size means little. The rearrangement uses TRBV9 and TRBJ2-3, with 8 bases matching TRBD1. Germline V gene sequence: CDR1 SGDLS, CDR2 YYNGEE. The CDR3 is 15 amino acids. After removal of 3 bases from V and 0 bases from J, the junction contained 3 bases not matched to a gene. DNA of the CDR3: TGTGCCAGCAGCGCCAGGGGGCAGAGCACAGATACGCAGTATTTT. It yields the protein CASSARGQSTDTQYF.

There are many counts of this clonotype. This beta chain appears as a stray read in a library generated for alpha chains; its size is not informative. The chain has TRBV7-8 and TRBJ2-3; TRBD2 matches 13 bases. This CDR3 contains 16 residues. The V segment lost 5 bases and the J segment 2 bases; nucleotides outside the gene matches: 4. Germline V gene data show CDR1 as SGHVS and CDR2 as FQNEAQ. The CDR3 coding sequence is TGTGCCAGCAGCCTGGGACTAGCGGGGACCACAGATACGCAGTATTTT. This gives the protein CASSLGLAGTTDTQYF.

In this sample, this clonotype is medium-sized. As an off-target read in a library built for alpha chains, this beta chain has a frequency of little significance. The gene calls are TRBV18 and TRBJ2-7; D possibly corresponds to TRBD2 (7 bases). This CDR3 contains 17 residues. Trimming removed 2 bases at V and 5 bases at J, with 22 bases between. Germline loops: CDR1 KGHSH, CDR2 LQKENI. For the CDR3, the DNA is TGTGCCAGCTCACCAGTTGGGGGTCGGGGGGCGAGGAACGAGCAGTACTTC. Translation gives CASSPVGGRGARNEQYF.

This clonotype is medium-sized. Because the library targeted alpha chains, this beta chain is an off-target read whose size means little. The chain is built from TRBV28 and TRBJ2-2; tentatively, D is TRBD2 (6 bases). V lost 5 bases and J lost 5, with 9 bases in between. CDR3 length: 13 residues. Germline V gene data show CDR1 as MDHEN and CDR2 as SYDVKM. This chain's CDR3 is CASSRGGTGELFF. The CDR3 DNA sequence: TGTGCCAGCAGTCGGGGAGGAACCGGGGAGCTGTTTTTT. Based on the CDR3 plus reference TRBV28 and TRBJ2-2, the full variable domain is DVKVTQSSRYLVKRTGEKVFLECVQDMDHENMFWYRQDPGLGLRLIYFSYDVKMKEKGDIPEGYSVSREKKERFSLILESASTNQTSMYLCASSRGGTGELFFGEGSRLTVL.

This clonotype was seen repeatedly, ten times or more. Within a library made for alpha chains, this beta chain is off target, and its count is uninformative. This rearrangement joins TRBV12-3 or TRBV12-4 to TRBJ1-5, with a weak D call TRBD1 (5 bases). The CDR3 runs 13 residues. The V and J ends lost 2 bases and 7 bases respectively, with 9 bases between them. CDR3 residues: CASSLRGAQPQHF. The DNA for the CDR3 is TGTGCCAGCAGTTTAAGAGGGGCCCAGCCCCAGCATTTT.

This clonotype was picked up many times. Since it is a stray read in a library aimed at alpha chains, this beta chain has a size that is not meaningful. CDR3 protein: CASSYSAGAAYEQYF. The DNA for the CDR3 is TGTGCCAGCAGTTACTCCGCGGGGGCGGCCTACGAGCAGTACTTC. This chain uses TRBV6-5 with TRBJ2-7; maybe TRBD2 (7 bases). Germline V CDR1 and CDR2: MNHEY, SVGAGI. V was pared by 0 bases and J by 2 bases, with 11 bases between. The CDR3 covers 15 residues.

The table lists this clonotype with many counts. The size of this beta chain means little, since it is a stray read in a library made for alpha chains. This chain links TRBV5-6 with TRBJ2-3; 9 positions match TRBD2. The CDR3 has 16 residues. Germline V gene data show CDR1 as SGHDT and CDR2 as YYEEEE. V gave up 4 bases and J gave up 1 base; unmatched junction bases: 7. CDR3 nucleotides: TGTGCCAGCAGCGCATCTAGCGGGGTCCGCACAGATACGCAGTATTTT. Amino acid sequence: CASSASSGVRTDTQYF.

This clonotype was counted at least ten times. This beta chain came through as a stray read in a library set up for alpha chains, and its size says little. CDR3 sequence (DNA): TGCGCCAGCAGGACTAGCGCCACAGATACGCAGTATTTT. Its translation is CASRTSATDTQYF. This rearrangement joins TRBV5-1 to TRBJ2-3; 8 bases match TRBD2. With V trimmed by 5 bases and J by 2 bases, 1 base remained unmatched. Germline V gives CDR1 SGHRS, CDR2 YFSETQ. There are 13 residues in the CDR3.

This clonotype was picked up many times. The size of this beta chain means little, since it is a stray read in a library made for alpha chains. The chain uses TRBV6-5 and TRBJ1-6, with 12 nucleotides matching TRBD1. V was pared by 4 bases and J by 6 bases, with 4 bases of the junction left unmatched. Germline V gives CDR1 MNHEY, CDR2 SVGAGI. The CDR3 has 16 residues. The CDR3 DNA reads as TGTGCCAGCAGTTCCGGGACAGGGGGCTCTAATTCACCCCTCCACTTT. Protein sequence: CASSSGTGGSNSPLHF.